This record covers a single TCR beta chain. The data derive from a study of blood T cell repertoires in COVID-19. Whole-study context: Spain, Italy and the United States supplied samples that represented acute and convalescent COVID-19. T cells, B-cell-depleted T cells, or PBMCs provided the cDNA or gDNA that served as material.

The V gene lost 4 bases and the J gene lost 1 base, with 14 bases spanning the gap. The CDR3 length is 15 residues. Germline V lookup: CDR1 SGHRS, CDR2 YFSETQ. Enrolled during active infection, Seattle patients were then followed longitudinally. Repertoires were generated with immunoSEQ multiplex PCR, while TCRdb's copy carries only in-frame clones and drops some. The sample consists of under 450,000 clones, around 88% of them appearing once. The specimen was peripheral blood. This receptor was identified in a woman in her forties or fifties with COVID-19, enrolled during active disease. V and J are TRBV5-1 and TRBJ1-1; D ambiguous. CDR3 in amino acids: CASSPLEGKNTEAFF. CDR3 DNA: TGCGCCAGCAGCCCCCTTGAGGGAAAGAACACTGAAGCTTTCTTT.